This TCR beta chain was documented in a study of siplizumab effects on memory and regulatory T cells. Study outcomes and limitations: Researchers could not give a naive or memory phenotype to roughly 75-96% of proliferating CD4+ or CD8+ clones. Reactions containing siplizumab showed mappable alloreactive CD4+ clones averaging approximately 66% Treg-derived, versus 25% to 30% in controls. The authors did not confirm suppressive function in proliferating Tregs from siplizumab cultures.

Roughly 9.8 x 10^4 TCR templates were assayed per sample. The protocol was immunoSEQ multiplex PCR, while the TCRdb copy is restricted to in-frame clones and leaves out a portion. The top ten hold 1.1% of the sample, which has 55,000 to 65,000 clones, less than 98% seen once. Worth noting for this clone: Its specificity is not known.

What was sequenced was naive CD8+ T cells sorted from blood. This TCR came from a human donor in good health.

This chain's CDR3 is CASSQGIAWAEAFF. CDR3 DNA sequence: TGTGCCAGCAGCCAGGGAATTGCATGGGCTGAAGCTTTCTTT. The chain employs TRBV4-2 and TRBJ1-1; D call uncertain. Germline CDR1 is LGHNA and CDR2 is YNFKEQ. The CDR3 has 14 residues. V gave up 3 bases and J gave up 6 bases, with 14 bases separating them.